A single sample gave rise to the 29 T cell receptor beta chains below, sequenced in a study of T cells after yellow fever vaccination (dated by TCRdb to between 2018 and 2020). The intended sense of this specimen's treatment or condition label: live attenuated yellow fever vaccine strain. The library was built by means of 5' RACE. The sequencer listed for this sample is Illumina NovaSeq 6000. TCRdb's own reprocessing of the public reads used fastp at Q25 and MiXCR and kept productive beta chains. One record per CDR3 amino acid sequence lists the most common genes and DNA. For this sample there are about 310,000 distinct CDR3 sequences; about 3.5% appear just once. The ten largest clones represent 23% of the sample. The sequencing used PBMCs, collected on the day of the yellow fever booster vaccination. The receptors were gathered from a man aged 18 to 29 who received the YFV17D yellow fever vaccine.

This rearrangement joins TRBV6-2 or TRBV6-3 to TRBJ1-5; D remains ambiguous. Looked up from germline, CDR1 is MNHEY and CDR2 is SVGEGT. This CDR3 is 12 amino acids long. V lost 7 bases and J 1 base, leaving 5 bases between the germline ends. The CDR3 region has the DNA TGTGCCAGCAAGCTGAGCAATCAGCCCCAGCATTTT. Translated: CASKLSNQPQHF.

This chain uses TRBV24-1 with TRBJ2-3, with 8 bases that match TRBD2. The germline gives CDR1 KGHDR, CDR2 SFDVKD. The CDR3 consists of 12 residues. J gave up 5 bases and V 10 bases, and 4 bases lay outside the gene matches. The CDR3: CATRAGGDTQYF. As DNA, the CDR3 is TGTGCCACGAGGGCGGGGGGAGATACGCAGTATTTT.

This clonotype was found a few times. The V call is TRBV7-9, the J call TRBJ1-2; 7 bases are shared with TRBD1. Per germline, CDR1 SEHNR and CDR2 FQNEAQ (reference sequence). The CDR3 extends over 15 amino acids. Unmatched junction bases numbered 6, after V lost 1 base and J lost 4 bases. The CDR3 DNA sequence: TGTGCCAGCAGCTTAGGATGGGACAGAATCTATGGCTACACCTTC. It translates to CASSLGWDRIYGYTF.

This clonotype was seen a few times. V usage is TRBV20-1 and J usage is TRBJ2-3; D not resolved. The length of the CDR3 is 13 residues. With 6 bases removed from V and 4 bases from J, the gap between germline ends came to 14 bases. From germline, CDR1 is DFQATT and CDR2 SNEGSKA (reference sequence). CDR3 DNA: TGCAGTGCCCCTTTCAGTGGGTCAGATACGCAGTATTTT. Amino acid sequence: CSAPFSGSDTQYF.

The table lists this clonotype with many counts. The J gene is TRBJ2-5, the V gene TRBV7-8; D is possibly TRBD2 (7 bases). The ends were cut back, 4 bases at V and 4 bases at J, with 10 bases in the middle. From germline, CDR1 is SGHVS and CDR2 FQNEAQ. The CDR3 covers 13 residues. CDR3 sequence: CASSYRGAETQYF. In DNA, the CDR3 is TGTGCCAGCAGCTACCGGGGGGCAGAGACCCAGTACTTC.

This sequence joins TRBV12-3 or TRBV12-4 and TRBJ2-3; tentative D call: TRBD2 (6 bases). The V end was cut by 6 bases, the J end by 4 bases, with 23 bases between. The CDR3 has 17 amino acids. This CDR3 is CASRDRPGLLLSDTQYF. CDR3 in DNA: TGTGCCAGCAGAGATAGACCGGGACTGCTGCTGTCAGATACGCAGTATTTT.

This clonotype was counted ten times or more. This chain links TRBV7-2 with TRBJ2-3, with 7 bases that match TRBD2. The CDR3 loop spans 20 amino acids. J gave up 0 bases and V 1 base, and 16 bases lay outside the gene matches. The germline V gene has CDR1 SGHTA and CDR2 FQGNSA. CDR3 protein: CASSLEFGPLAASSTDTQYF. The CDR3 nucleotides are TGTGCCAGCAGCTTAGAATTCGGGCCTCTAGCGGCGTCTAGCACAGATACGCAGTATTTT.

In its sample, this clonotype was seen a few times. This chain joins TRBV20-1 and TRBJ1-2; D is unresolved. Per the germline V gene, CDR1 is DFQATT and CDR2 is SNEGSKA (reference sequence). The CDR3 contains 11 residues. V lost 6 bases and J 8 bases, leaving 13 bases between the germline ends. The CDR3 reads CSAPNGVGYTF. CDR3 in DNA: TGCAGTGCCCCGAATGGGGTCGGCTACACCTTC.

This clonotype was counted at least ten times. This chain uses TRBV10-3 with TRBJ1-3; D is possibly TRBD1 (6 bases). The germline V and J ends were trimmed by 6 bases and 1 base, with 13 bases remaining between them. CDR3 length: 15 residues. Germline CDR1 ENHRY, CDR2 SYGVKD. In nucleotides, the CDR3 is TGTGCCATCAGACTCGGGGGGCGGTCTGGAAACACCATATATTTT. The encoded protein is CAIRLGGRSGNTIYF.

This clonotype was observed many times. V usage is TRBV6-2 or TRBV6-3 and J usage is TRBJ2-1; 9 bases align to TRBD1. The germline V gene has CDR1 MNHEY and CDR2 SVGEGT. The V gene end was trimmed by 5 bases and the J gene end by 8 bases; junction bases not matched to a gene: 7. This CDR3 is built from 14 residues. This chain's CDR3 is CASSHDRGTHEQFF. The CDR3 bases are TGTGCCAGCAGTCACGACAGGGGGACCCATGAGCAGTTCTTC.

The rearrangement uses TRBV15 and TRBJ2-5; D uncertain. The V end lost 0 bases, the J end lost 5 bases, and 7 bases lay between the germline ends. Germline CDR1 LNHNV, CDR2 YYDKDF (reference sequence). This CDR3 is built from 13 residues. CDR3 residues: CATSRDLGETQYF. The CDR3 DNA sequence: TGTGCCACCAGCAGAGATCTAGGGGAGACCCAGTACTTC. Combining the CDR3 with reference TRBV15 and TRBJ2-5 gives the whole variable domain DAMVIQNPRYQVTQFGKPVTLSCSQTLNHNVMYWYQQKSSQAPKLLFHYYDKDFNNEADTPDNFQSRRPNTSFCFLDIRSPGLGDTAMYLCATSRDLGETQYFGPGTRLLVL.

The rearrangement joins TRBV6-2 or TRBV6-3 to TRBJ2-1; D is unresolved. This CDR3 is built from 12 residues. Trimming removed 6 bases from V and 8 bases from J, with 11 bases in between. Germline CDR1 MNHEY, CDR2 SVGEGT. For the CDR3, the DNA is TGTGCCAGCAGGCCCGAGGCCCATGAGCAGTTCTTC. Its protein is CASRPEAHEQFF.

In its sample, this clonotype was seen many times. The J gene is TRBJ1-3, the V gene TRBV4-2, with unresolved D. V lost 0 bases and J lost 0, with 15 bases in between. Germline V gene lookup returns CDR1 LGHNA and CDR2 YNFKEQ. The CDR3 covers 18 residues. For the CDR3, the DNA is TGTGCCAGCAGCCAAGACGGAGGAACACCGAGCTCTGGAAACACCATATATTTT. It translates to CASSQDGGTPSSGNTIYF.

This clonotype was counted many times. The chain carries TRBV7-2 and TRBJ2-5; D gene unclear. In germline, CDR1 is SGHTA, CDR2 FQGNSA. V lost 0 bases, J lost 0 bases, and 2 bases lay in between. The CDR3 has 13 amino acids. The CDR3 bases are TGTGCCAGCAGCTTAGCGAACCAAGAGACCCAGTACTTC. Translated: CASSLANQETQYF.

This clonotype showed up just a few times. DNA for the CDR3: TGTGCCAGCAGGGGAGCGGGACGGCGAACTGAAGCTTTCTTT. As protein: CASRGAGRRTEAFF. The rearrangement uses TRBV5-4 and TRBJ1-1, with D perhaps matching TRBD1 (5 bases). Germline CDR1 and CDR2: SGHNT and YYREEE (reference sequence). Trimming took off 5 bases at V and 5 bases at J, with 16 bases between the two ends. The CDR3 covers 14 residues.

The chain recombines TRBV6-2 or TRBV6-3 with TRBJ2-3; 9 bases match TRBD2. V shed 8 bases, J shed 5 bases, and the junction held 14 bases outside the gene matches. The germline CDR1 and CDR2 sequences are MNHEY and SVGEGT. The length of the CDR3 is 16 residues. The CDR3 bases are TGTGCCAGCTCTCAGCGGGGGGCCGGGCCGATAGATACGCAGTATTTT. Protein sequence: CASSQRGAGPIDTQYF.

This clonotype has a count of ten or more. J is TRBJ2-1 and V is TRBV9; 10 bases line up with TRBD2. V lost 0 bases, J lost 10 bases, and 7 bases stayed unmatched. Germline CDR1 and CDR2: SGDLS and YYNGEE. CDR3 size: 15 residues. The chain's CDR3 is CASSVVLAGGEEQFF. CDR3 sequence (DNA): TGTGCCAGCAGCGTAGTATTAGCGGGGGGTGAGGAGCAGTTCTTC.

This clonotype was counted many times. This chain connects TRBV6-2 or TRBV6-3 to TRBJ2-7; TRBD2 agrees at 8 bases. The CDR3 sequence is 17 residues long. The junction had 9 bases not matched to a gene; V was cut back by 0 bases and J by 2 bases. The germline V gene encodes CDR1 MNHEY and CDR2 SVGEGT. CDR3 sequence: CASSYSGFGGVAYEQYF. As DNA, the CDR3 is TGTGCCAGCAGTTACTCGGGATTCGGGGGGGTCGCCTACGAGCAGTACTTC.

In its sample, this clonotype was seen a few times. This chain links TRBV14 with TRBJ2-5; no clear D gene. Germline CDR1 is SGHDN and CDR2 is FVKESK. The CDR3 is 15 amino acids. V was trimmed by 4 bases and J by 1 base, leaving 13 bases between them. In DNA form, the CDR3 reads TGTGCCAGCAGCCGCCTTCGGTGGAGCCAAGAGACCCAGTACTTC. Translating gives CASSRLRWSQETQYF.

This clonotype was seen a handful of times. CDR3 loop: CASSFARDSYEQYF. In nucleotides, the CDR3 is TGTGCCAGCAGCTTTGCCCGGGACTCCTACGAGCAGTACTTC. V usage is TRBV11-2 and J usage is TRBJ2-7, with D possibly matching TRBD2 (5 bases). Germline values: CDR1 SGHAT, CDR2 FQNNGV. This CDR3 region has 14 residues. V was pared by 3 bases and J by 0 bases, with 9 bases between.

The DNA for the CDR3 is TGTGCCTGGAGTGTACCCCTGGAGGAAATCCAAGAGACCCAGTACTTC. Protein sequence: CAWSVPLEEIQETQYF. The V gene is TRBV30, the J gene TRBJ2-5; a possible D gene is TRBD2 (5 bases). Per the germline V gene, CDR1 is GTSNPN and CDR2 is SVGIG (reference sequence). The CDR3 extends over 16 amino acids. The V end was cut by 0 bases, the J end by 1 base, with 15 bases between.

This clonotype was recorded many times. J is TRBJ1-1 and V is TRBV29-1; D remains unclear. Germline lookup yields CDR1 SQVTM and CDR2 ANQGSEA. V lost 6 bases and J 1 base, leaving 18 bases between the germline ends. This CDR3 region has 15 residues. The CDR3 sequence: CSVDPGSPANTEAFF. The CDR3, as DNA: TGCAGCGTAGACCCGGGAAGTCCGGCGAACACTGAAGCTTTCTTT.

This clonotype was observed at least ten times. V gene TRBV7-2 combines with J gene TRBJ2-1; D is possibly TRBD1 or TRBD2 (5 bases each). This CDR3 contains 13 residues. The V and J ends lost 5 bases and 9 bases respectively, with 14 bases between them. Germline assignment: CDR1 SGHTA and CDR2 FQGNSA. For the CDR3, the DNA is TGTGCCAGCAGCATGGCCCCAGGGACTGAGCAGTTCTTC. Amino acids: CASSMAPGTEQFF.

The count of this clonotype is one. Just one base apart from a much larger clone, this may be a read error. The chain uses TRBV5-1 and TRBJ2-5; 8 bases are a match to TRBD1. The CDR3 contains 14 residues. The germline V gene encodes CDR1 SGHRS and CDR2 YFSETQ. The CDR3 DNA reads TGCGCCAGCAGCCCCGACAGGGGAAAAGAGACCCAGCACTTC. Protein: CASSPDRGKETQHF.

The rearrangement links TRBV6-5 to TRBJ2-3; 7 nucleotides agree with TRBD2. CDR1 and CDR2 from the germline V gene are MNHEY and SVGAGI. This CDR3 is 13 amino acids long. Trimming took 6 bases from V and 4 from J; bases not matched to a gene: 4. In nucleotides, the CDR3 is TGTGCCAGCAGAAGCGGACTAGCAGATACGCAGTATTTT. It yields the protein CASRSGLADTQYF.

The chain employs TRBV28 and TRBJ1-2; D perhaps matches TRBD1 (6 bases). The V end lost 4 bases, the J end lost 3 bases, and 12 bases lay between the germline ends. The CDR3 is 14 amino acids. Per germline, CDR1 MDHEN and CDR2 SYDVKM. In nucleotides, the CDR3 is TGTGCCAGCAGTTCCCAGGGGACCCACTATGGCTACACCTTC. Protein sequence: CASSSQGTHYGYTF.

The table lists this clonotype with a few counts. V and J are TRBV12-5 and TRBJ2-1; no reliable D call. CDR1 is LGHNT and CDR2 is FRNRAP in the germline V gene. Trimming stripped 5 bases from V and 9 bases from J, with 8 bases between. This CDR3 is 11 amino acids long. CDR3 protein: CASGLQPEQFF. Here the CDR3 DNA reads TGTGCTAGTGGTCTCCAGCCTGAGCAGTTCTTC.

This clonotype has a handful of counts. The rearrangement uses TRBV20-1 and TRBJ1-5; no definite D call. V lost 3 bases and J lost 5, with 11 bases in between. The CDR3 spans 13 residues. CDR1 is DFQATT and CDR2 is SNEGSKA in the germline V gene (reference sequence). The CDR3 loop is CSASLAPYQPQHF. CDR3 nucleotide sequence: TGCAGTGCTAGTCTGGCTCCGTATCAGCCCCAGCATTTT.

To note about this clonotype: Compared with germline, one end of the junction differs, possibly owing to a read error. The chain combines TRBV12-3 or TRBV12-4 with TRBJ2-7; 13 bases align to TRBD2. This CDR3 is 17 amino acids long. CDR3 amino acids: CASSPHRLAGGSSEQYF. CDR3 DNA sequence: TGTGCCAGCAGCCCTCACCGACTAGCGGGGGGCTCCTCCGAGCAGTACTTC.